This T cell receptor beta chain was observed in a study of T cells expressing NK-cell markers. For the study at large: Researchers got TCR beta repertoires out of sorted CD3+CD56+NKG2C+, CD3+CD56+NKG2C- and CD3+CD56-NKG2C+ T cells.

Germline CDR1 and CDR2: ENHRY and SYGVKD. There are 16 residues in the CDR3. TCRdb reanalyzed the 5' RACE reads, giving one entry per CDR3 protein sequence and no DNA. This sample's table reports 300,000 to 450,000 distinct CDR3 sequences. What was sequenced was blood T cells: a sorted CD56 or NKG2C T cell subset, CD4+ or CD8+ T cells, or bulk PBMC T cells (not recorded which). The receptor was derived from a man aged 18 to 69 in good health. The chain uses TRBV10-3 and TRBJ2-3; absent DNA, TCRdb's TRBD1 call cannot be checked. This CDR3 is CAISEMDSRSTDTQYF.